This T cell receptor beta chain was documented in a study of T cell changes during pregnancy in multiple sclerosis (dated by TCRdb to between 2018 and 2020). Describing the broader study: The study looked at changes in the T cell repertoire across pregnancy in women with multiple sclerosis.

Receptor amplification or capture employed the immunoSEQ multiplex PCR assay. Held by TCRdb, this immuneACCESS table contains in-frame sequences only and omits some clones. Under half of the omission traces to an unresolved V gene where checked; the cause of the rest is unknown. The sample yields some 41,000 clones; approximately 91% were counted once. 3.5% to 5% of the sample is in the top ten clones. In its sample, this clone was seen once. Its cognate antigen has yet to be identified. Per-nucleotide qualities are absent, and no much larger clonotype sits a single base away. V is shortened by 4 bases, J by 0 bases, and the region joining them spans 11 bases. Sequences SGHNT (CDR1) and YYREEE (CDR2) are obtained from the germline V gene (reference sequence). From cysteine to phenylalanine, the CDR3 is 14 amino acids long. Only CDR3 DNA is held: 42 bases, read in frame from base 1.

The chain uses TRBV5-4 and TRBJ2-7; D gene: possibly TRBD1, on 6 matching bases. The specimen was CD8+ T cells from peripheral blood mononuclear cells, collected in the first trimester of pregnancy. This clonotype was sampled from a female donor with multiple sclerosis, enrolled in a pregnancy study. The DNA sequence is TGTGCCAGCAGCGGGCAGGGGAGCTCCTACGAGCAGTACTTC. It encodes CASSGQGSSYEQYF. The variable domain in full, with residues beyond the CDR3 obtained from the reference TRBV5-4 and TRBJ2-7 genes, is ETGVTQSPTHLIKTRGQQVTLRCSSQSGHNTVSWYQQALGQGPQFIFQYYREEENGRGNFPPRFSGLQFPNYSSELNVNALELDDSALYLCASSGQGSSYEQYFGPGTRLTVT.